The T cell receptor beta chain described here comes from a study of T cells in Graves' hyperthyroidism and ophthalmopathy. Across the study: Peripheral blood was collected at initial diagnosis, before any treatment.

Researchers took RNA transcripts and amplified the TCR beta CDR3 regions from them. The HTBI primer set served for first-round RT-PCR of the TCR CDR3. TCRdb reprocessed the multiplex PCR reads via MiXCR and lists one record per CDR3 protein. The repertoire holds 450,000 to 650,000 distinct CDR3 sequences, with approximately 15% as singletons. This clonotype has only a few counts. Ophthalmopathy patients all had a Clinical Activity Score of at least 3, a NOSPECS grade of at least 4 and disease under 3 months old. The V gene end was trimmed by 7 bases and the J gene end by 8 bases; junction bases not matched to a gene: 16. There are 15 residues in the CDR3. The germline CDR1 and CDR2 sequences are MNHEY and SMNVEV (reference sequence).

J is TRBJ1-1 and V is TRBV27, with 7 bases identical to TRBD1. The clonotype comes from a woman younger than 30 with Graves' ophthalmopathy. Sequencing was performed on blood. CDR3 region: CASKTARTRGAEAFF. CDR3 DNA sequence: TGTGCCAGCAAGACCGCGCGGACCAGGGGGGCAGAAGCTTTCTTT.